The 18 T cell receptor beta chains reported below all come from one sample, sequenced in a study of T cell responses to AZD1222 COVID-19 vaccine. The table came from immunoSEQ multiplex PCR; TCRdb's copy has only in-frame clones and leaves some out. The table includes 90,000 to 150,000 clones, roughly 90% detected once. Sequencing was performed on peripheral blood, taken 28 days after the second AZD1222 dose. The source is an adult who received the AZD1222 COVID-19 vaccine.

The V call is TRBV25-1, the J call TRBJ2-7; TRBD2 might be the D (7 bases). Germline V gene sequence: CDR1 MGHDK, CDR2 SYGVNS. V lost 1 base and J lost 5, with 12 bases in between. CDR3 size: 14 residues. The CDR3 nucleotides are TGTGCCAGCAGTGAATCCGGGGGGCGCGACGAGCAGTACTTC. This sequence encodes CASSESGGRDEQYF.

V is TRBV28 and J is TRBJ2-7; no reliable D call. Between the trimmed V and J ends, which lost 5 bases and 0 bases, there was a span of 14 bases. CDR1 and CDR2 (germline): MDHEN, SYDVKM. This CDR3 comprises 15 residues. The CDR3 loop is CASSQIGRSSYEQYF. Written as DNA, the CDR3 is TGTGCCAGCAGTCAGATCGGACGGAGCTCCTACGAGCAGTACTTC. The variable domain in full, with the rest retrieved from reference TRBV28 and TRBJ2-7, is DVKVTQSSRYLVKRTGEKVFLECVQDMDHENMFWYRQDPGLGLRLIYFSYDVKMKEKGDIPEGYSVSREKKERFSLILESASTNQTSMYLCASSQIGRSSYEQYFGPGTRLTVT.

This sequence joins TRBV15 and TRBJ2-7; possibly TRBD2 for D (6 bases). The V end lost 0 bases, the J end lost 2 bases, and 14 bases lay between the germline ends. Germline V gene lookup returns CDR1 LNHNV and CDR2 YYDKDF (reference sequence). This CDR3 is 16 amino acids long. CDR3 bases: TGTGCCACCAGCAGAGAGAGAGGACTACAAACCTACGAGCAGTACTTC. It encodes CATSRERGLQTYEQYF.

The rearrangement uses TRBV7-9 and TRBJ1-1; no firm D call. The V gene lost 4 bases and the J gene lost 1 base, with 7 bases spanning the gap. Germline V lookup: CDR1 SEHNR, CDR2 FQNEAQ (reference sequence). The CDR3 covers 13 residues. CDR3 loop: CASSYARNTEAFF. The CDR3, as DNA: TGTGCCAGCAGCTATGCTCGGAACACTGAAGCTTTCTTT.

The chain has TRBV4-2 and TRBJ2-7; 8 bases are a match to TRBD2. CDR1 is LGHNA and CDR2 is YNFKEQ in the germline V gene. The V and J ends lost 6 bases and 5 bases, in that order; junction bases with no gene match: 12. This CDR3 is built from 15 residues. The CDR3 is CASRHGGASGDEQYF. For the CDR3, the DNA is TGTGCCAGCAGACACGGGGGGGCTAGCGGAGACGAGCAGTACTTC.

V gene TRBV2 combines with J gene TRBJ1-1; the match to TRBD1 covers 9 bases. V lost 6 bases and J lost 1; bases outside the gene matches: 6. This CDR3 region has 15 residues. Per the germline V gene, CDR1 is SNHLY and CDR2 is FYNNEI. The CDR3 bases are TGTGCCAGCAGCGCCGGGGACAGGGAGAACACTGAAGCTTTCTTT. Protein: CASSAGDRENTEAFF. Filled out from reference TRBV2 and TRBJ1-1, the complete variable domain reads EPEVTQTPSHQVTQMGQEVILRCVPISNHLYFYWYRQILGQKVEFLVSFYNNEISEKSEIFDDQFSVERPDGSNFTLKIRSTKLEDSAMYFCASSAGDRENTEAFFGQGTRLTVV.

This sequence joins TRBV5-5 and TRBJ2-5, with D tentatively TRBD1 (5 bases). Looked up from germline, CDR1 is SGHKS and CDR2 is YYEKEE (reference sequence). The CDR3 covers 15 residues. The germline V and J ends were trimmed by 5 bases and 2 bases, with 16 bases remaining between them. Here the CDR3 reads CASRQDSPLQETQYF. The CDR3 DNA follows: TGTGCCAGCAGACAAGACAGCCCTTTACAAGAGACCCAGTACTTC.

J is TRBJ1-3 and V is TRBV28; TRBD1 matches at 8 bases. The J segment lost 5 bases and the V segment lost 6 bases, leaving 9 bases of the junction unmatched. The V gene's germline CDR1 is MDHEN and CDR2 SYDVKM. The CDR3 consists of 15 residues. CDR3 sequence reads: CASRPAAGGRNTIYF. The DNA of the CDR3 is TGTGCCAGCAGACCCGCGGCAGGGGGCAGAAACACCATATATTTT.

The chain uses TRBV2 and TRBJ2-1; 8 nucleotides agree with TRBD2. Per germline, CDR1 SNHLY and CDR2 FYNNEI. The CDR3 extends over 13 amino acids. Trimming cost V 7 bases and J 5 bases; bases outside gene matches: 4. The CDR3: CASKLAANNEQFF. The DNA for the CDR3 is TGTGCCAGCAAACTAGCGGCGAACAATGAGCAGTTCTTC.

The V gene is TRBV28, the J gene TRBJ1-2; D unclear. V lost 2 bases, J lost 4 bases, and 5 bases lay in between. The CDR3 consists of 12 residues. CDR1 is MDHEN, CDR2 SYDVKM, per germline. CDR3 DNA: TGTGCCAGCAGTTTAGTTACCTATGGCTACACCTTC. Its protein is CASSLVTYGYTF.

A word on this clone: At one boundary the junction diverges from the germline segment, which might be a read error. The V call is TRBV2, the J call TRBJ1-2, with a possible D match to TRBD1 (6 bases). CDR1 is SNHLY and CDR2 is FYNNEI in the germline V gene. The CDR3 is 13 residues long. The CDR3 DNA reads as TGTGCCAGCAGCGAAGGACAGAGAGGAGGCTACACCTTC. Translating gives CASSEGQRGGYTF.

This chain links TRBV14 with TRBJ2-3; no reliable D call. Germline V gene lookup returns CDR1 SGHDN and CDR2 FVKESK. CDR3 length equals 16 residues. V lost 1 base to trimming and J lost 0 bases, with 11 bases between them. The CDR3 bases are TGTGCCAGCAGCCAAGCTTTCCACCCTAGCACAGATACGCAGTATTTT. Translating gives CASSQAFHPSTDTQYF.

This chain uses TRBV6-5 with TRBJ2-7; D might be TRBD2 (5 bases). The ends were cut back, 6 bases at V and 4 bases at J, with 7 bases in the middle. The germline V gene encodes CDR1 MNHEY and CDR2 SVGAGI. The CDR3 covers 11 residues. CDR3 residues: CASSDYYEQYF. The CDR3 region has the DNA TGTGCCAGCAGCGACTATTACGAGCAGTACTTC.

The chain combines TRBV27 with TRBJ1-1, with 10 bases that match TRBD1. V lost 6 bases, J lost 3 bases, and 7 bases stayed unmatched. CDR1 and CDR2 (germline): MNHEY, SMNVEV (reference sequence). CDR3 length: 15 amino acids. The CDR3 loop reads CASRSFDRGHTEAFF. The CDR3 coding sequence is TGTGCCAGCAGATCCTTCGACAGGGGGCACACTGAAGCTTTCTTT.

The V gene is TRBV24-1, the J gene TRBJ1-5, with 7 bases that match TRBD1. The junction had 6 bases not matched to a gene; V was cut back by 12 bases and J by 5 bases. This CDR3 has 12 residues. Germline V gene sequence: CDR1 KGHDR, CDR2 SFDVKD. Here the CDR3 reads CAAQGNDQPQHF. Here the CDR3 DNA reads TGTGCCGCACAGGGGAATGATCAGCCCCAGCATTTT.

V and J are TRBV19 and TRBJ1-5; D gene ambiguous. Trimming pared 5 bases from V and 4 bases from J, leaving 6 bases between. The CDR3 extends over 12 amino acids. The V gene's germline CDR1 is LNHDA and CDR2 SQIVND (reference sequence). The CDR3 sequence: CASSWQNQPQHF. In DNA form, the CDR3 reads TGTGCCAGTAGTTGGCAGAATCAGCCCCAGCATTTT.

This chain joins TRBV27 and TRBJ1-2; TRBD1 might be the D (5 bases). Trimming removed 5 bases at V and 6 bases at J, with 13 bases between. This CDR3 is 13 amino acids long. Germline V gives CDR1 MNHEY, CDR2 SMNVEV (reference sequence). CDR3 protein: CASSGEGYDGYTF. The CDR3 DNA is TGTGCCAGCAGTGGGGAGGGGTACGATGGCTACACCTTC.

The rearrangement uses TRBV2 and TRBJ2-1; D uncertain. This CDR3 spans 12 amino acids. Germline loops: CDR1 SNHLY, CDR2 FYNNEI. The V end lost 3 bases, the J end lost 5 bases, and 5 bases lay between the germline ends. The CDR3 loop is CASSDVDNEQFF. DNA of the CDR3: TGTGCCAGCAGTGACGTAGACAATGAGCAGTTCTTC.